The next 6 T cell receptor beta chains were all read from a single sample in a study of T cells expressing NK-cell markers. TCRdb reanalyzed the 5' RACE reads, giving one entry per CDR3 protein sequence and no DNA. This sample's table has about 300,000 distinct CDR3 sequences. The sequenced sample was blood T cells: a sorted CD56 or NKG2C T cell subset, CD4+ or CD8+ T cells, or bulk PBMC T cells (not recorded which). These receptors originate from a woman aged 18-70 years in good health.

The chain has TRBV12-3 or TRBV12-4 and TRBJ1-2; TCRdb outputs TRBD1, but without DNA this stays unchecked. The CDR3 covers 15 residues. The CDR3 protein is CASSQSGGWFYGYTF.

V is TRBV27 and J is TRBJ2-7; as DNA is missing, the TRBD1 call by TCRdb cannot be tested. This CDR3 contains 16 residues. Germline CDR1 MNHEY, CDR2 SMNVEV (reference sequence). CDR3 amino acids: CASSLSGPGTHYEQYF.

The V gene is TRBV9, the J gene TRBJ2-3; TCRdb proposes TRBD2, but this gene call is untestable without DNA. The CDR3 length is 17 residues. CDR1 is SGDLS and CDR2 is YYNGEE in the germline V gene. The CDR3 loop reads CASSPRIAGSHTDTQYF.

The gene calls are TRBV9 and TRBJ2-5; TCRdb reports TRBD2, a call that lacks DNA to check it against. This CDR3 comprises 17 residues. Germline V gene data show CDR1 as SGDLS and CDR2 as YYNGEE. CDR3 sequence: CASSVRPAGGPGETQYF.

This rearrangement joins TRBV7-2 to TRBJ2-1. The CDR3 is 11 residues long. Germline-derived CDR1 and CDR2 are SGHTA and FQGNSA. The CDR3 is CASSILVVQFF.

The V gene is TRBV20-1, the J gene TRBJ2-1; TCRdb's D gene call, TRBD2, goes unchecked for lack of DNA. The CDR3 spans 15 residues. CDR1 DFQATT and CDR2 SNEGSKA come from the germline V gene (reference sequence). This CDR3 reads CSVLLGPEKNNEQFF.